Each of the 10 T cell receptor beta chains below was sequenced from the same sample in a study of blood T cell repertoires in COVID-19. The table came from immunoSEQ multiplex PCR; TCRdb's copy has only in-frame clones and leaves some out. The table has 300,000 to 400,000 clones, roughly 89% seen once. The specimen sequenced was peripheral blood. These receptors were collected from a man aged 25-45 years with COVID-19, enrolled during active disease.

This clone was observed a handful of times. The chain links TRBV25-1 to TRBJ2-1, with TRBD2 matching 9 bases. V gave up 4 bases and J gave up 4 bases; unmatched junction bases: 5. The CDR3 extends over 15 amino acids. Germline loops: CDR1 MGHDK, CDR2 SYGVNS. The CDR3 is CASSVGTSRYNEQFF. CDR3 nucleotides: TGTGCCAGCAGTGTCGGGACTAGCAGATACAATGAGCAGTTCTTC. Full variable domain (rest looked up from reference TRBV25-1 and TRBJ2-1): EADIYQTPRYLVIGTGKKITLECSQTMGHDKMYWYQQDPGMELHLIHYSYGVNSTEKGDLSSESTVSRIRTEHFPLTLESARPSHTSQYLCASSVGTSRYNEQFFGPGTRLTVL.

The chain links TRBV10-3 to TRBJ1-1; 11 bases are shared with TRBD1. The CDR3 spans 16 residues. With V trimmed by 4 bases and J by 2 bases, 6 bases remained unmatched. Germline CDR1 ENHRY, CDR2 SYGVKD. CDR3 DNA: TGTGCCATCAGTGGGGACAGGGGGGACGTAAACACTGAAGCTTTCTTT. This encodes CAISGDRGDVNTEAFF.

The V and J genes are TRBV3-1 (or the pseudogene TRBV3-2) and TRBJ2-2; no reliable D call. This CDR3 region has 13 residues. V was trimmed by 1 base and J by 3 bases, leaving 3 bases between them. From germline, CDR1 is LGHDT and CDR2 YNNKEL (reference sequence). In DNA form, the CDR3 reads TGTGCCAGCAGCCAAGTCGACACCGGGGAGCTGTTTTTT. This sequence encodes CASSQVDTGELFF.

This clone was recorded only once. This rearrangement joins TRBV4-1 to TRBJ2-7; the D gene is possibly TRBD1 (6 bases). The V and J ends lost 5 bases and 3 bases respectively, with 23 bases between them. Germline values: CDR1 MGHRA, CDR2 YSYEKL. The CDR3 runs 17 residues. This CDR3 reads CASSKGRRYEGDYEQYF. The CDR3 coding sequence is TGCGCCAGCAGCAAGGGACGACGATATGAGGGGGACTACGAGCAGTACTTC.

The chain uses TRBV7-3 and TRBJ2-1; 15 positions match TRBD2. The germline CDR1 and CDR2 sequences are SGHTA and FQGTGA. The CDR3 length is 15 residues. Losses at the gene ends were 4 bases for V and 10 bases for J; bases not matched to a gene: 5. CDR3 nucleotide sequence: TGTGCCAGCAGCTCAGCGGGACTAGCGGGAGGCGAGCAGTTCTTC. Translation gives CASSSAGLAGGEQFF.

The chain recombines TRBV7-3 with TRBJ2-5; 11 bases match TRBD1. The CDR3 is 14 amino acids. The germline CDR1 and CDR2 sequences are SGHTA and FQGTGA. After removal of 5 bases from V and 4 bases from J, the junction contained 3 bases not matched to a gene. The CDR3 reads CASSPGTGGETQYF. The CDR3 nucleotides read TGTGCCAGCAGCCCGGGGACAGGGGGAGAGACCCAGTACTTC.

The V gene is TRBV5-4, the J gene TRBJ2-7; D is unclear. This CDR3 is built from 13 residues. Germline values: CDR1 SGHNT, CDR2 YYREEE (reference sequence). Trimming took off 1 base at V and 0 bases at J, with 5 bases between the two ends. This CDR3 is CASSLYSSYEQYF. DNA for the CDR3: TGTGCCAGCAGCTTGTACAGCTCCTACGAGCAGTACTTC.

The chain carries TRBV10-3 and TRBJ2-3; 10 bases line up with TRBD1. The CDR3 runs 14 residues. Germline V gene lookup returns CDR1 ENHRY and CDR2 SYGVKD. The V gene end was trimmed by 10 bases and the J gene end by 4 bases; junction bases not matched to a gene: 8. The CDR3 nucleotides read TGTGCCACCCTTGGACAGGGGGTATCAGATACGCAGTATTTT. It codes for CATLGQGVSDTQYF.

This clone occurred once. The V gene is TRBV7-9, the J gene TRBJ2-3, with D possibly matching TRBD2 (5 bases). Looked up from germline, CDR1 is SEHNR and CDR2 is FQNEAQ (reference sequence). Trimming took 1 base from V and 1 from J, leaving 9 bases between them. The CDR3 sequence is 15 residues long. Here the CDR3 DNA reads TGTGCCAGCAGCTTAGGTCACGGGGGCACAGATACGCAGTATTTT. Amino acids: CASSLGHGGTDTQYF.

This chain's CDR3 is CASATGLNYGYTF. CDR3 nucleotide sequence: TGTGCCAGCGCAACAGGCCTTAACTATGGCTACACCTTC. This chain links TRBV9 with TRBJ1-2; the D gene is possibly TRBD1 (5 bases). The CDR3 consists of 13 residues. Between the trimmed V and J ends, which lost 7 bases and 1 base, there was a span of 11 bases. Germline V CDR1 and CDR2: SGDLS, YYNGEE.